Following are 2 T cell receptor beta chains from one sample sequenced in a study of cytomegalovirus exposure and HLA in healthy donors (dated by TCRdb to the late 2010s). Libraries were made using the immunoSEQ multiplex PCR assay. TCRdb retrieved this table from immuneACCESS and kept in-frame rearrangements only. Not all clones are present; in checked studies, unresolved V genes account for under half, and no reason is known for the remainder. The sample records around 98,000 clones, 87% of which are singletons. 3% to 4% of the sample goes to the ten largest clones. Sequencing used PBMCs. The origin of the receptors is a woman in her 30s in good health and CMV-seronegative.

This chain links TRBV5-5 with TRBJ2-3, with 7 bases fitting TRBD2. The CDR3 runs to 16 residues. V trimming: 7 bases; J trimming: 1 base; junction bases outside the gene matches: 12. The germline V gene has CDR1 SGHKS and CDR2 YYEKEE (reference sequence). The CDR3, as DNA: TGTGCCAGCCACCTAGGAGGGGCGGGGGGCACAGATACGCAGTATTTT. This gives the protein CASHLGGAGGTDTQYF.

The CDR3 sequence is CASSVNSPGYEQYF. The CDR3 DNA is TGTGCCAGCAGCGTTAATTCGCCGGGGTACGAGCAGTACTTC. This chain joins TRBV9 and TRBJ2-7; TRBD2 is a possible D gene (5 bases). Looked up from germline, CDR1 is SGDLS and CDR2 is YYNGEE. This CDR3 has 14 residues. V shed 2 bases and J shed 4 bases, with 13 bases lying between them. The whole variable domain, filled in from reference TRBV9 and TRBJ2-7, reads DSGVTQTPKHLITATGQRVTLRCSPRSGDLSVYWYQQSLDQGLQFLIQYYNGEERAKGNILERFSAQQFPDLHSELNLSSLELGDSALYFCASSVNSPGYEQYFGPGTRLTVT.